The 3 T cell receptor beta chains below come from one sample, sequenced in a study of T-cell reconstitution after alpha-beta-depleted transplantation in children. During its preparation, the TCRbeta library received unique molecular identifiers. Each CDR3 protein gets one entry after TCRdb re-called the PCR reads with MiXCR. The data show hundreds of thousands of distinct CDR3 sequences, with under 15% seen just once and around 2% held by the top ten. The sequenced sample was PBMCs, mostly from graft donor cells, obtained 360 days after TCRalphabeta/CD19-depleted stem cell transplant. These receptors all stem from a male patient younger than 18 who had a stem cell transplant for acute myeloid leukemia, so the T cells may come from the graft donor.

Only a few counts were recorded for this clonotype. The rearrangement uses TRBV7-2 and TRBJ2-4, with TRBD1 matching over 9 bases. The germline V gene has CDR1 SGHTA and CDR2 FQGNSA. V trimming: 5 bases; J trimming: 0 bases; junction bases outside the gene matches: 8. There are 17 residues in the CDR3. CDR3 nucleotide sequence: TGTGCCAGCAGCCATCACAGGGGGCGCTTAGCCAAAAACATTCAGTACTTC. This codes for CASSHHRGRLAKNIQYF.

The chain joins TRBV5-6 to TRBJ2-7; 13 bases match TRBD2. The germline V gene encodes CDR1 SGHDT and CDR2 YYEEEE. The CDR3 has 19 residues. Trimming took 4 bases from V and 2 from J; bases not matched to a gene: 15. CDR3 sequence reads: CASSPPGLAGHNSPYEQYF. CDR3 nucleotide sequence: TGTGCCAGCAGCCCACCGGGACTAGCGGGACATAATTCTCCCTACGAGCAGTACTTC.

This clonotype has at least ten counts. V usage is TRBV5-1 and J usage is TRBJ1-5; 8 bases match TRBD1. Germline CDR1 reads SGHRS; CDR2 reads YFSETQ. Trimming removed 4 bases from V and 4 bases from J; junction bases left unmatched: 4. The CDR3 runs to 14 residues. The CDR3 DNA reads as TGCGCCAGCAGCCCGGGACAGGCGAATCAGCCCCAGCATTTT. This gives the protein CASSPGQANQPQHF. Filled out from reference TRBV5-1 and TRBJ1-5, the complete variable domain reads KAGVTQTPRYLIKTRGQQVTLSCSPISGHRSVSWYQQTPGQGLQFLFEYFSETQRNKGNFPGRFSGRQFSNSRSEMNVSTLELGDSALYLCASSPGQANQPQHFGDGTRLSIL.